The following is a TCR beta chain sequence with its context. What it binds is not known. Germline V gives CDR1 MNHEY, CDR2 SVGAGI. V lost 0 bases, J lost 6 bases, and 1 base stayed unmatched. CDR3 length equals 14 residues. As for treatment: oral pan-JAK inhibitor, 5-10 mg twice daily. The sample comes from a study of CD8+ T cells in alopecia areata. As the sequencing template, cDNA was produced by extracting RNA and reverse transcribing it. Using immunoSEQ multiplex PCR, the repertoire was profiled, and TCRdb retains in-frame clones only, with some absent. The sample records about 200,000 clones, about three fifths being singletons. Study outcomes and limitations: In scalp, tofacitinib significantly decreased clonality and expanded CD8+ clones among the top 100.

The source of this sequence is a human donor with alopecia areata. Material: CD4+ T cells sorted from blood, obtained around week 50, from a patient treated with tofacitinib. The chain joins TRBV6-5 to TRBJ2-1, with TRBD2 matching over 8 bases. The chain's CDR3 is CASSYSGLVNEQFF. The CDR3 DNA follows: TGTGCCAGCAGTTACTCGGGACTAGTCAATGAGCAGTTCTTC.